This T cell receptor (beta chain) was retrieved from a study of shared clonotypes between healthy human individuals (dated by TCRdb to 2020 to 2021). Regarding the research as a whole: The cohort comprised a couple of women and a few men aged 18 to 49 years. For each donor, CD4 naive and CD4 memory were each given three plates, CD8 naive was given two plates, and CD8 memory was given one plate. To estimate repertoire size and how much clonotype sharing occurs between individuals, the study deeply sequenced the blood TCR repertoires of several healthy adults. Different laboratories and diverse techniques were used to prepare libraries and sequence TCR repertoires, to increase sequencing depth and limit assay-specific biases. Per donor, leukapheresis produced somewhere between about 0.94 and 10 billion PBMCs.

On this clone: Its target antigen remains unknown. Within one base of it there is no much larger clone, and no base qualities were kept.

TCR CDR3 regions were amplified from genomic DNA by multiplex PCR using the deep immunoSEQ assay. For each cell subset, the extracted genomic DNA was distributed evenly across all wells of several immunoSEQ 96-well plates, and each plate served as one replicate. For sorted subsets, roughly 200 ng of genomic DNA, equivalent to around 30,000 T cell genomes, went into each replicate PCR. Purified libraries were measured with a Qubit 3.0 fluorometer, size-checked on a Bioanalyzer 2100, and measured again with the KAPA Library Quantification kit. Every immunoSEQ 96-well plate was sequenced on a separate single-read 150-cycle Illumina NextSeq 550 flow cell. The paper's processing steps were these. Because only junctional sequences without quality scores were contained in the immunoSEQ output, filtering matching that applied to full-length reads could not be performed. To assign V/J genes and CDR3, sequences were annotated using PyIR, a Python wrapper for IgBLAST v1.9, with IMGT germline references. Any read was removed if the V/J assignment was weak (E-value above 1e-6), the CDR3 was missing, or the read contained stop codons, out-of-frame junctions, or ambiguous translated residues. V3J clonotypes were defined by identical inferred V gene, J gene, and CDR3 amino acid sequence. Percentage overlap between repertoires was calculated by dividing the number of shared unique clonotypes by the size of the smaller repertoire. Richness of each repertoire was evaluated using RTK rarefaction, the Chao1 estimator, and Recon v2.1 estimates of unobserved clonotypes. For all TCRbeta clonotypes obtained by the gDNA method from a few donors, generation probabilities were computed with OLGA. TCRdb took over this immuneACCESS table, retaining in-frame rearrangements with V and J assigned. Such tables are incomplete; in checked studies, under half of the missing clones stem from an unresolved V gene, and the remainder is unexplained. V, J and clone size are taken as reported in that table, and D and trimming were inferred from the DNA itself. Present in this sample are approximately 2.5 million clones, approximately 93% of which were seen just once. The top ten clonotypes cover roughly 0.36% of the sample.

Healthy HIV-negative adults with no recently reported acute infections or vaccinations were included as donors. Every donor was a Caucasian adult living in Nashville, Tennessee, USA. CD4+ T cells were enriched by magnetic negative selection; naive cells were then positively selected on CD45RA, and the negative fraction formed the memory subset. Blood was collected by leukapheresis, and PBMCs were isolated by Ficoll-Histopaque density gradient centrifugation and then cryopreserved in liquid nitrogen vapor phase. Analytical flow cytometry was used to check the purity and quantity of each magnetically sorted T cell population. Genomic DNA was isolated from each sorted fraction and quantified by UV absorbance on a Nanodrop 2000c. Overall results and qualifications from the work: Only blood was sampled, and tissue TCR repertoires likely differ from those in blood. Sharing across four donors was observed for roughly 5.4% of naive CD4, less than 4% of naive CD8, 2% to 2.5% of memory CD4, and approximately 0.41% of memory CD8 clonotypes. Pairwise subsampling led to the expectation that sequencing depth would affect the degree of clonotype sharing among donors. Clonotypes shared by all four sorted-subset donors showed higher generation probabilities than non-shared clonotypes. Because the study included only a small number of donors, the genetic and exposure-history diversity represented was limited. Rarefaction of sorted-subset datasets indicated incomplete sequencing despite the large sequencing depth. Naive subsets generally had larger estimated clonotype richness than memory subsets did.

CDR1 and CDR2, per the germline V gene, are KGHSH and LQKENI. Measured from the cysteine to the phenylalanine, the CDR3 is 11 residues long. Only CDR3 DNA is held: 33 bases, read in frame from base 1. Cut back by 9 bases and 4 bases, the V and J ends lie 7 bases apart. The specimen sequenced was naive CD4+ T cells from PBMCs. The cell subset or site label corresponds to: CD45RA+ positively selected. This sequence was found in a man between 18 and 29 years old in good health. Some clones in this sample may be carry-over from other donors' samples. The chain joins TRBV18 to TRBJ1-3; no D gene can be assigned with confidence. This receptor has the CDR3 CASRLGNTIYF. Read as DNA, the sequence is TGTGCCAGTAGACTGGGAAACACCATATATTTT.